The T cell receptor beta chain under discussion was sequenced for a study of T cell repertoires in cytomegalovirus infection. Whole-study context: TCR beta signatures that were public indicated CMV infection and matching HLA type.

TCRdb re-analysed the reads in MiXCR, keeping a single row per CDR3 protein. The data contain 250,000 or so distinct CDR3 sequences, approximately 13% of them seen just once; the ten biggest clones take up under 2%. As concerns this clonotype: Its target is not known.

Study-wide points: Summed frequency of shared TCR beta families picked out CMV carriers who also had the relevant HLA. Dominant in the ex vivo response were TCR beta clonotypes restricted by HLA-C and specific for CMV.

Germline trimming cut 6 bases from V and 3 bases from J; bases unmatched to any gene: 11. This CDR3 region has 16 residues. CDR1 is MDHEN and CDR2 is SYDVKM in the germline V gene. The J gene is TRBJ2-7, the V gene TRBV28, with 10 bases that match TRBD2. Sequenced input: PBMCs. This clonotype originated in a human donor in good health (CMV status not recorded). Some clones in this sample may be carry-over from other donors' samples. This CDR3 reads CASRRRAQREGYEQYF. The CDR3 bases are TGTGCCAGCAGAAGGCGGGCCCAGCGGGAGGGCTACGAGCAGTACTTC.